The 3 T cell receptor beta chains given below trace back to one sample, sequenced in a study of Ad26.COV2.S vaccination and SARS-CoV-2 variants. Treatment in this sample: some 20 received Ad26.COV2.S at low or high dose, single or two shots; about 5 received placebo; per-sample allocation not given. Samples were taken on day 63 after the first vaccine or placebo injection. Data came from immunoSEQ multiplex PCR; TCRdb stores just in-frame clones and leaves some out. The profile shows around 420,000 clones, more than 75% of them singletons. Sample: peripheral blood, taken in a trial of Ad26.COV2.S vaccine versus placebo. The origin of the receptors is a person between 18 and 65 years old who received the Ad26.COV2.S COVID-19 vaccine or a placebo.

This clone was seen a single time. CDR3 DNA sequence: TGCAGCGTTGGAGTGGGGATAACTGAAGCTTTCTTT. Its translation: CSVGVGITEAFF. The V gene is TRBV29-1, the J gene TRBJ1-1, with D unclear. The CDR3 covers 12 residues. Germline loops: CDR1 SQVTM, CDR2 ANQGSEA. Trimming left V 4 bases short and J 5 bases short, with 11 bases between. The variable domain in full, completed from reference TRBV29-1 and TRBJ1-1, reads SAVISQKPSRDICQRGTSLTIQCQVDSQVTMMFWYRQQPGQSLTLIATANQGSEATYESGFVIDKFPISRPNLTFSTLTVSNMSPEDSSIYLCSVGVGITEAFFGQGTRLTVV.

The CDR3 region is CASSLQRGSTDTQYF. DNA of the CDR3: TGCGCCAGCAGCCTCCAGCGGGGGAGCACAGATACGCAGTATTTT. This rearrangement joins TRBV4-3 to TRBJ2-3, with 8 positions matching TRBD2. CDR1 is LGHNA and CDR2 is YSLEER in the germline V gene. J gave up 0 bases and V 4 bases, and 3 bases lay outside the gene matches. The length of the CDR3 is 15 residues.

This chain uses TRBV5-6 with TRBJ1-2; D is unclear. The germline V and J ends were trimmed by 1 base and 8 bases, with 15 bases remaining between them. In germline, CDR1 is SGHDT, CDR2 YYEEEE. This CDR3 region has 14 residues. The CDR3 is CASSLWGPNVGYTF. As DNA, the CDR3 is TGTGCCAGCAGCTTGTGGGGTCCCAATGTCGGCTACACCTTC.